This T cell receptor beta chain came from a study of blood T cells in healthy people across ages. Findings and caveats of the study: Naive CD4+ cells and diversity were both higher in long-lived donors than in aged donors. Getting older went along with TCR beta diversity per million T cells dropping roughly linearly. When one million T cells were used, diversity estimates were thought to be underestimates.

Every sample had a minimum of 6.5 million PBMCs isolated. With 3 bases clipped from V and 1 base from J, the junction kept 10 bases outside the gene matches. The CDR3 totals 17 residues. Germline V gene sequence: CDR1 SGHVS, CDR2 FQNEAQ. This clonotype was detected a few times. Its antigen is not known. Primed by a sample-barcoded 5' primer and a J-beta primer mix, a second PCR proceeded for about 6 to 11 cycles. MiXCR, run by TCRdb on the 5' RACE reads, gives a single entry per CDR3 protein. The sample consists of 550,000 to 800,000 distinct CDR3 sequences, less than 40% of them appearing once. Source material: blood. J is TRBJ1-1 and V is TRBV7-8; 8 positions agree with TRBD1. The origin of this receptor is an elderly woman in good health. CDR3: CASSFQSGGSWNTEAFF. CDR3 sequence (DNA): TGTGCCAGCAGCTTCCAATCAGGGGGCTCTTGGAACACTGAAGCTTTCTTT. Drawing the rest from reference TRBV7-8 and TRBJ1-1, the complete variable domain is GAGVSQSPRYKVAKRGQDVALRCDPISGHVSLFWYQQALGQGPEFLTYFQNEAQLDKSGLPSDRFFAERPEGSVSTLKIQRTQQEDSAVYLCASSFQSGGSWNTEAFFGQGTRLTVV.